A selection of T cell receptor beta chains follows, all from one sample in a study of identical twins. One entry per CDR3 protein, called by TCRdb with MiXCR from the 5' RACE reads. The data show hundreds of thousands of distinct CDR3 sequences, with around 21% seen just once and approximately 4.3% held by the top ten. The data also belong to a second study, concerning T cells expressing NK-cell markers.

Sequencing was performed on PBMCs. The receptors were gathered from a woman between 18 and 30 years old in good health. Both conserved end residues are part of each CDR3. The D gene is left open where the match is weak. Size tells how often a clone was seen (once, few, many) or the class of an expanded clone, and some rows leave it out.

j_call,v_call,clone_size,d_call,cdr3_aa,cdr3_nt
TRBJ2-5,TRBV3-1,few,.,CASSPGGVTKTQYF,TGTGCCAGCAGCCCCGGCGGAGTTACAAAGACCCAGTACTTC
TRBJ2-7,TRBV20-1,.,TRBD2,CSARGPASGSAYEQYF,TGCAGTGCTAGAGGCCCCGCCAGCGGGAGTGCTTACGAGCAGTACTTC
TRBJ1-3,TRBV6-1,.,TRBD1,CASSPGQGRRNTIYF,TGTGCCAGCAGTCCGGGACAGGGCCGGAGAAACACCATATATTTT
TRBJ2-3,TRBV2,few,.,CASSRRRLASTDTQYF,TGTGCCAGCAGCCGGAGGCGGCTGGCTAGCACAGATACGCAGTATTTT
TRBJ2-2,TRBV5-6,many,.,CASSLDRTTGELFF,TGTGCCAGCAGCTTGGACAGGACCACCGGGGAGCTGTTTTTT
TRBJ1-5,TRBV20-1,few,.,CSASRGASNQPQHF,TGCAGTGCTAGTAGGGGGGCTAGCAATCAGCCCCAGCATTTT
TRBJ2-1,TRBV20-1,few,TRBD2,CSASSGGAYNEQFF,TGCAGTGCCTCAAGCGGGGGGGCTTACAATGAGCAGTTCTTC
TRBJ2-5,TRBV5-1,few,.,CASSRTGKETQYF,TGCGCCAGCAGCCGAACAGGGAAAGAGACCCAGTACTTC
TRBJ1-6,TRBV6-5,.,.,CASSYGGVYNSPLHF,TGTGCCAGCAGTTACGGGGGTGTTTATAATTCACCCCTCCACTTT
TRBJ1-2,TRBV20-1,few,.,CSATPTLKDGYTF,TGCAGTGCTACTCCCACCCTAAAGGATGGCTACACCTTC
TRBJ2-7,TRBV10-2,.,.,CASSDVLSDSSYEQYF,TGCGCCAGCAGTGATGTTTTGTCGGACTCTTCCTACGAGCAGTACTTC
TRBJ2-7,TRBV9,few,TRBD1,CASAPGQGLVVYEQYF,TGTGCCAGTGCCCCTGGACAGGGGTTAGTAGTCTACGAGCAGTACTTC
TRBJ1-5,TRBV12-3/TRBV12-4,.,TRBD1,CASSIDRGSNQPQHF,TGTGCCAGCAGCATCGACAGGGGAAGCAATCAGCCCCAGCATTTT
TRBJ1-1,TRBV6-1,few,.,CASSGGEGRVSTEAFF,TGTGCCAGCAGTGGAGGGGAGGGTAGGGTGAGCACTGAAGCTTTCTTT
TRBJ1-4,TRBV6-1,.,TRBD1,CASSTGVREKLFF,TGTGCCAGCAGTACAGGGGTACGGGAAAAACTGTTTTTT
TRBJ2-7,TRBV12-3/TRBV12-4,many,.,CASSLEDRWPYEQYF,TGTGCCAGCAGTTTAGAAGACAGATGGCCCTACGAGCAGTACTTC
TRBJ2-3,TRBV5-1,.,.,CASSPIPSGGGTDTQYF,TGCGCCAGCAGCCCCATCCCATCCGGGGGTGGGACAGATACGCAGTATTTT
TRBJ2-7,TRBV6-5,.,.,CASSSGLFAYEQYF,TGTGCCAGCAGTTCGGGACTGTTTGCCTACGAGCAGTACTTC
TRBJ2-1,TRBV6-5,few,TRBD2,CASSSLAGEQFF,TGTGCCAGCAGCTCACTAGCGGGTGAGCAGTTCTTC
TRBJ2-1,TRBV29-1,.,TRBD2,CSVESGRPYNEQFF,TGCAGCGTTGAAAGCGGGAGGCCCTACAATGAGCAGTTCTTC
TRBJ2-1,TRBV11-2,few,.,CASSLEGRRGPYNEQFF,TGTGCCAGCAGCTTAGAAGGCCGACGGGGCCCCTACAATGAGCAGTTCTTC
TRBJ2-1,TRBV4-2,few,TRBD2,CASSQDRSRTSGGHEQFF,TGTGCCAGCAGCCAAGATCGGAGCCGGACTAGCGGGGGGCATGAGCAGTTCTTC
TRBJ2-7,TRBV27,many,TRBD1,CASSSGTGPYEQYF,TGTGCCAGCAGTTCTGGGACAGGGCCCTACGAGCAGTACTTC
TRBJ2-7,TRBV27,.,.,CASSLSAGSGSYEQYF,TGTGCCAGCAGTTTATCGGCAGGGTCTGGTTCCTACGAGCAGTACTTC
TRBJ2-1,TRBV5-5,few,TRBD1,CASSLLRTGNNEQFF,TGTGCCAGCAGCTTGTTACGGACAGGGAACAATGAGCAGTTCTTC
TRBJ1-5,TRBV6-5,many,TRBD1,CASSLRQGGQPQHF,TGTGCCAGCAGTTTAAGACAGGGAGGTCAGCCCCAGCATTTT
TRBJ2-5,TRBV12-3/TRBV12-4,few,TRBD2,CASTHTSGQETQYF,TGTGCCAGCACCCACACTAGCGGGCAAGAGACCCAGTACTTC
TRBJ2-5,TRBV12-5,few,.,CASGLGDGEETQYF,TGTGCTAGTGGTTTGGGAGACGGGGAAGAGACCCAGTACTTC
TRBJ2-3,TRBV6-1,.,TRBD2,CASRDRTSGGLRTDTQYF,TGTGCCAGCAGAGATCGGACTAGCGGGGGTTTACGCACAGATACGCAGTATTTT
TRBJ2-5,TRBV6-5,.,.,CASSSLPGAGTQYF,TGTGCCAGCAGTTCGCTGCCGGGGGCCGGGACCCAGTACTTC
TRBJ2-3,TRBV19,few,.,CASSIRGRTDTQYF,TGTGCCAGTAGTATACGGGGTCGCACAGATACGCAGTATTTT
TRBJ2-3,TRBV5-1,.,.,CASSSGDRHYTDTQYF,TGCGCCAGCAGCTCCGGGGACCGCCATTACACAGATACGCAGTATTTT
TRBJ2-3,TRBV6-5,.,.,CASKYRGTSTDTQYF,TGTGCCAGCAAGTATCGAGGCACCAGCACAGATACGCAGTATTTT
TRBJ2-1,TRBV5-1,many,.,CASSSEGVEQFF,TGCGCCAGCAGTTCTGAGGGGGTTGAGCAGTTCTTC
TRBJ2-7,TRBV29-1,few,.,CSVEGTGTRYYEQYF,TGCAGCGTTGAAGGGACCGGGACGCGCTATTACGAGCAGTACTTC
TRBJ1-3,TRBV7-6,.,.,CASSLEGGSTGNTIYF,TGTGCCAGCAGCTTAGAGGGGGGATCGACTGGAAACACCATATATTTT
TRBJ2-2,TRBV4-3,.,.,CASSQDAFANTGELFF,TGCGCCAGCAGCCAAGATGCGTTCGCGAACACCGGGGAGCTGTTTTTT
TRBJ1-2,TRBV20-1,few,.,CSAVDTGNYGYTF,TGCAGTGCAGTTGACACAGGGAACTATGGCTACACCTTC
TRBJ2-1,TRBV24-1,.,.,CATSEQGGYNEQFF,TGTGCCACCAGTGAACAGGGCGGGTACAATGAGCAGTTCTTC
TRBJ2-1,TRBV24-1,few,TRBD2,CATSAGTSGVNEQFF,TGTGCCACCAGTGCAGGGACTAGCGGGGTCAATGAGCAGTTCTTC
TRBJ2-3,TRBV10-1,many,.,CASSGRGAPHTDTQYF,TGCGCCAGCAGCGGCCGGGGGGCTCCTCACACAGATACGCAGTATTTT
TRBJ2-3,TRBV7-2,.,TRBD2,CASSSGLTGVHTDTQYF,TGTGCCAGCAGCTCGGGACTAACCGGGGTTCATACAGATACGCAGTATTTT
TRBJ2-7,TRBV5-1,.,TRBD2,CASSYLAGGASYEQYF,TGCGCCAGCAGCTATTTAGCGGGGGGCGCCTCCTACGAGCAGTACTTC
TRBJ1-1,TRBV29-1,.,TRBD1,CSAHDRGTEAFF,TGCAGCGCTCACGACAGGGGAACTGAAGCTTTCTTT
TRBJ1-2,TRBV25-1,.,.,CASSESPGLGYGYTF,TGTGCCAGCAGTGAATCCCCGGGCCTCGGCTATGGCTACACCTTC
TRBJ2-5,TRBV12-3/TRBV12-4,many,TRBD2,CASKKARGRAAETQYF,TGTGCCAGTAAGAAAGCCAGAGGGAGGGCCGCTGAGACCCAGTACTTC
TRBJ2-3,TRBV4-1,.,.,CASSQVTEANTQYF,TGCGCCAGCAGCCAAGTTACAGAAGCTAATACGCAGTATTTT
TRBJ2-6,TRBV6-2/TRBV6-3,few,.,CAGRITGANVLTF,TGTGCCGGGCGAATAACCGGGGCCAACGTCCTGACTTTC
TRBJ2-3,TRBV15,.,.,CATSTGPDTDTQYF,TGTGCCACCAGCACCGGGCCGGACACAGATACGCAGTATTTT
TRBJ2-1,TRBV4-3,few,.,CASSQVDGVNEQFF,TGCGCCAGCAGCCAAGTAGATGGAGTCAATGAGCAGTTCTTC
TRBJ2-2,TRBV5-1,.,.,CAGSPAANTGELFF,TGCGCCGGATCACCCGCCGCGAACACCGGGGAGCTGTTTTTT
TRBJ2-2,TRBV10-3,.,TRBD2,CAISESTSSGELFF,TGTGCCATCAGTGAGTCGACTAGCTCCGGGGAGCTGTTTTTT
TRBJ2-1,TRBV19,few,.,CASSMSLAHEQFF,TGTGCCAGTAGTATGTCGCTAGCGCATGAGCAGTTCTTC
TRBJ2-1,TRBV20-1,.,.,CSATSFSGQISYNEQFF,TGCAGTGCTACTAGTTTCAGTGGACAGATCTCCTACAATGAGCAGTTCTTC
TRBJ2-3,TRBV12-3/TRBV12-4,.,.,CASSPAKGRTDTQYF,TGTGCCAGCAGTCCTGCTAAGGGTCGCACAGATACGCAGTATTTT
TRBJ2-7,TRBV20-1,few,TRBD1,CSFTYPGQGVYEQYF,TGCAGTTTCACCTATCCGGGACAGGGGGTCTACGAGCAGTACTTC
TRBJ2-2,TRBV12-3/TRBV12-4,few,.,CASLSAVWGPTGELFF,TGTGCCAGCCTATCTGCAGTGTGGGGCCCCACCGGGGAGCTGTTTTTT